This TCR beta chain was documented in a study of blood T cell repertoires in COVID-19. Germline-derived CDR1 and CDR2 are MNHNS and SASEGT. Trimming shortened V by 6 bases and J by 8 bases, and 22 bases separated the two germline ends. The CDR3 runs to 15 residues. The data were produced by immunoSEQ multiplex PCR, yet TCRdb's version contains in-frame clones alone and is incomplete. The table lists hundreds of thousands of clones, 70% to 90% of them singletons. The sequence was obtained from a woman between 50 and 59 years old with COVID-19, enrolled during active disease. The sample taken for sequencing was peripheral blood. The chain couples TRBV6-1 to TRBJ1-2, with a tentative D call TRBD1 (5 bases). CDR3 DNA: TGTGCCAGCAGCTCCCCCCCCGGGACTGGGGAGGGCTACACCTTC. Its protein product is CASSSPPGTGEGYTF.